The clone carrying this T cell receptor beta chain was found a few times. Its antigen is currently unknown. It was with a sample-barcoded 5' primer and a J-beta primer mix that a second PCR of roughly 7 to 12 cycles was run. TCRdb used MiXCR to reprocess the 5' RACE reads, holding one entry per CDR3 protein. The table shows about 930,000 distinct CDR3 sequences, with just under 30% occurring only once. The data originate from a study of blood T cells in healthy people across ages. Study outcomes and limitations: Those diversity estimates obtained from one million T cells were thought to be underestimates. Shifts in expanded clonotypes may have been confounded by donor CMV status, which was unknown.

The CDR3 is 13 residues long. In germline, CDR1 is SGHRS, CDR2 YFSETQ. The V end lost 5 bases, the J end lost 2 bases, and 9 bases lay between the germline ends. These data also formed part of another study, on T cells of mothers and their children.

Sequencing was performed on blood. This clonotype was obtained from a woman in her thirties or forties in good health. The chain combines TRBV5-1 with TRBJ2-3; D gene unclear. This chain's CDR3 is CASSNGPTDTQYF. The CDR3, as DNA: TGCGCCAGCAGTAACGGACCCACAGATACGCAGTATTTT.